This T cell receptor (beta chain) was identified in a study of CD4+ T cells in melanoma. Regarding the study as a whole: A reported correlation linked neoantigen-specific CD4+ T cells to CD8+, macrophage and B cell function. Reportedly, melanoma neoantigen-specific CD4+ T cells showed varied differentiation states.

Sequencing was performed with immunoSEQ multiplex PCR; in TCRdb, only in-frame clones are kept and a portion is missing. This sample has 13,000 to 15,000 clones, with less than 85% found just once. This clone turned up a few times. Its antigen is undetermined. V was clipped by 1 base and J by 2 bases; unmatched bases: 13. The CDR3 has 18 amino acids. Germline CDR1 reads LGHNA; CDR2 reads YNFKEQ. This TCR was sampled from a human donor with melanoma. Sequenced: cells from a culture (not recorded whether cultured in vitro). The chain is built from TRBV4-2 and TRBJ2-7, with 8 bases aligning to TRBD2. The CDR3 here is CASSQVVPSGGFPYEQYF. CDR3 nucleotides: TGTGCCAGCAGCCAAGTCGTCCCGAGCGGGGGTTTCCCCTACGAGCAGTACTTC.